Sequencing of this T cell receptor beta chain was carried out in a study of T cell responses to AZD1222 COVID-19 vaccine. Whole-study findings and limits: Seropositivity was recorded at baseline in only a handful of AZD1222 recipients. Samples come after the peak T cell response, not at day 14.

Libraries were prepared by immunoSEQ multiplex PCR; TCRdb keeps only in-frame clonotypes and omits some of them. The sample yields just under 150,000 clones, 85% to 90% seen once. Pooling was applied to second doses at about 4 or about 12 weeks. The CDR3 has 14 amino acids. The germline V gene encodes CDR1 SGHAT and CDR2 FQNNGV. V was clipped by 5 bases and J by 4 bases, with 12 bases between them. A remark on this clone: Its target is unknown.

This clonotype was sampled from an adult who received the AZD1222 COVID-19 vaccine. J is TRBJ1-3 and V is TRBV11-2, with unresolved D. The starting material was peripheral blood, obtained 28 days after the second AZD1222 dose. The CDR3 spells CASSRAPGGNTIYF. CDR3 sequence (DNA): TGTGCCAGCAGCAGGGCGCCGGGCGGAAACACCATATATTTT.